This T cell receptor (beta chain) was observed in a study of OX40 agonist ivuxolimab in advanced cancers. Across the whole study: Patients got intravenous ivuxolimab at 0.01 to 10 mg/kg every 2 weeks. Males comprised about 84% of the group, whose mean age was about 61 years (range roughly 23 to 90).

Trimming pared 4 bases from V and 5 bases from J, leaving 24 bases between. CDR3 size: 18 residues. Germline CDR1 is SGDLS and CDR2 is YYNGEE. Sequenced by immunoSEQ multiplex PCR; TCRdb stores in-frame clones only, minus some. The sample shows 40,000 to 60,000 clones, roughly 90% of them seen only once. This TCR derives from an adult with an advanced solid tumor such as melanoma, head and neck, liver or kidney cancer. The chain has TRBV9 and TRBJ1-4, with D tentatively TRBD1 (5 bases). Sequences were derived from CD4+ or CD8+ T cells sorted from blood, sampled in a trial of the OX40 agonist ivuxolimab. CDR3 region: CASSLGGGAAPINEKLFF. The CDR3 DNA sequence: TGTGCCAGCAGCCTGGGGGGGGGTGCGGCCCCAATAAATGAAAAACTGTTTTTT.